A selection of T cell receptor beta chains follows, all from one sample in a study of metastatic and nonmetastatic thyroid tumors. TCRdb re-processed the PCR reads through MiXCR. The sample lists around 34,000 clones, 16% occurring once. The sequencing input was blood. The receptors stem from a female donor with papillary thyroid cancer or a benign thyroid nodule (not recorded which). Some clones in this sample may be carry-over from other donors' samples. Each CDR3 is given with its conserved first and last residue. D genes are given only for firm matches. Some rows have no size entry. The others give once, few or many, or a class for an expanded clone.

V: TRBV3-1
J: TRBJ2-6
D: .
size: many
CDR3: CASSEEGGDSGANVLTF
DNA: TGTGCCAGCAGCGAGGAGGGTGGGGACTCTGGGGCCAACGTCCTGACTTTC

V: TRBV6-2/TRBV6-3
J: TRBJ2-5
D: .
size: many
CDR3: CASSTSWSQETQYF
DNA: TGTGCCAGCAGTACGTCTTGGTCCCAAGAGACCCAGTACTTC

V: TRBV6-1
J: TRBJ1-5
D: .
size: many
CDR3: CASSEDPEGAKEPQHF
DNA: TGTGCCAGCAGTGAAGACCCCGAGGGTGCGAAGGAGCCCCAGCATTTT

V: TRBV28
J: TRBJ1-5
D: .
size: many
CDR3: CASSPDDRSNQPQHF
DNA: TGTGCCAGCAGTCCGGATGACAGGTCGAATCAGCCCCAGCATTTT

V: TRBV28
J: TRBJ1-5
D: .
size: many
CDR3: CASRRGGGGNQPQHF
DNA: TGTGCCAGCCGGCGGGGGGGGGGCGGCAATCAGCCCCAGCATTTT

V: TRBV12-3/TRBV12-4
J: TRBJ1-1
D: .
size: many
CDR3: CASSLNRFNTEAFF
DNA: TGTGCCAGCAGTTTAAACAGGTTTAACACTGAAGCTTTCTTT

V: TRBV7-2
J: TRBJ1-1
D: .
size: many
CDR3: CASSRGGVNTEAFF
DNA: TGTGCCAGCAGCCGGGGGGGGGTAAACACTGAAGCTTTCTTT

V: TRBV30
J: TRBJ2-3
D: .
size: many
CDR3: CAWGPSTDTQYF
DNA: TGTGCCTGGGGGCCTTCCACAGATACGCAGTATTTT

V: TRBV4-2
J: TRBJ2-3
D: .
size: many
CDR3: CASSHPASTDTQYF
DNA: TGTGCCAGCAGCCACCCCGCGAGCACAGATACGCAGTATTTT

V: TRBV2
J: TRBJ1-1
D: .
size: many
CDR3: CASSEREENTEAFF
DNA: TGTGCCAGCAGTGAAAGGGAAGAGAACACTGAAGCTTTCTTT

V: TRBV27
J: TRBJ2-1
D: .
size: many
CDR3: CASGVGSVNEQFF
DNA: TGTGCCAGCGGCGTGGGATCGGTCAATGAGCAGTTCTTC

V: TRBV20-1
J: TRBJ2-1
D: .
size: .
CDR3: CSASRLSGSSENNEQFF
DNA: TGCAGTGCTAGCCGACTATCGGGCTCCTCTGAGAACAATGAGCAGTTCTTC

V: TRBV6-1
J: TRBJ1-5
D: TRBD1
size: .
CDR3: CASRDPTGNQPQHF
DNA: TGTGCCAGCAGAGACCCGACAGGGAACCAGCCCCAGCATTTT

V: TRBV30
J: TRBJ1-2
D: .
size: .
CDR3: CARMSDGYYVYTF
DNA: TGTGCCAGGATGAGTGATGGGTACTATGTCTACACCTTC

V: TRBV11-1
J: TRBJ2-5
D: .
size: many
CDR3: CASSFPGGETQYF
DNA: TGTGCCAGCAGCTTTCCGGGTGGGGAGACCCAGTACTTC

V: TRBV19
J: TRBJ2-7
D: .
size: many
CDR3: CASSVAGAEQYF
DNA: TGTGCCAGTAGTGTTGCAGGGGCCGAGCAGTACTTC

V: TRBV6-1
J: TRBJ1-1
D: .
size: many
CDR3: CASRGSLNTEAFF
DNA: TGTGCCAGCAGGGGCAGCTTAAACACTGAAGCTTTCTTT

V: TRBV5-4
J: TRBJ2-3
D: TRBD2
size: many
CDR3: CASSSNGLAQFTGDTQYF
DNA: TGTGCCAGCAGCTCCAACGGACTAGCGCAATTTACTGGGGATACGCAGTATTTT

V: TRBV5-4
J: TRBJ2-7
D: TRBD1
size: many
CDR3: CASSRRDRTYEQYF
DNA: TGTGCCAGCAGCCGCCGGGACAGAACCTACGAGCAGTACTTC

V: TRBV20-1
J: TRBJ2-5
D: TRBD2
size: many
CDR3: CSASGREPQETQYF
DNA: TGCAGTGCTTCCGGGCGGGAGCCCCAAGAGACCCAGTACTTC